This T cell receptor (beta chain) originates from a study of identical twins. Study conclusions and caveats: Alpha sequences out of frame and shared by twins had excess low generation probability. The models gave estimates that fell short of the out-of-frame TCR alpha sharing seen in monozygotic twins.

TCRdb called the 5' RACE reads again in MiXCR, with one record for every CDR3 protein. The table includes 250,000 or so distinct CDR3 sequences, about 9% detected once. This clonotype has at least ten counts. As yet, its antigen is unknown. J lost 14 bases, V lost 6 bases, and 17 bases had no gene match. The CDR3 consists of 14 residues. Germline V CDR1 and CDR2: SQVTM, ANQGSEA. The sample was also linked to a second study, of yellow fever vaccine responses in identical twins. Turning to that study: Vaccine T cell responses of twins reportedly seemed partly convergent and partly personalized.

The TCR originated in a young woman in good health. The V and J genes are TRBV29-1 and TRBJ1-4; 8 bases line up with TRBD1. Sequencing input: CD8+ T cells sorted from blood. CDR3 amino acids: CSVAGTGGRKELFF. CDR3 nucleotide sequence: TGCAGCGTCGCCGGGACAGGAGGAAGAAAAGAGCTGTTTTTT.